This T cell receptor beta chain was sequenced during a study of blood T cell repertoires in COVID-19. Across the study: PBMCs, B-cell-depleted T cells, or T cells provided the cDNA or gDNA that made up the material.

Germline loops: CDR1 LNHNV, CDR2 YYDKDF (reference sequence). The CDR3 covers 19 residues. Here immunoSEQ multiplex PCR was the method, and the copy in TCRdb shows in-frame clones only, minus some. Among 200,000 to 250,000 clones listed, about nine tenths were seen once. As to this clone: The junction shows a germline mismatch at one end, possibly a read error.

This sequence joins TRBV15 and TRBJ2-2; 9 positions match TRBD1. The sequence derives from a woman aged 45 to 65 with acute or convalescent COVID-19. The sample taken for sequencing was peripheral blood. This CDR3 is CATNRHRGQGRYLAGELFF. CDR3 in DNA: TGTGCCACCAACAGACACAGGGGGCAGGGGAGATACCTGGCCGGGGAGCTGTTTTTT.